This TCR beta chain stems from a study of blood T cell repertoires in COVID-19. Using immunoSEQ multiplex PCR, the repertoire was profiled, and TCRdb retains in-frame clones only, with some absent. The sample holds around 210,000 clones, 89% seen once. The CDR3 extends over 15 amino acids. The V and J ends lost 7 bases and 2 bases, in that order; junction bases with no gene match: 11. In germline, CDR1 is MDHEN, CDR2 SYDVKM. Sequences were obtained from PBMCs or T cells enriched from blood (not recorded which). This clonotype was sampled from a woman aged 18-35 years who had recovered from COVID-19. The chain combines TRBV28 with TRBJ2-7; 7 positions match TRBD2. CDR3 region: CASTGAGRGPYEQYF. As DNA, the CDR3 is TGTGCCAGCACCGGGGCGGGGAGGGGACCCTACGAGCAGTACTTC.